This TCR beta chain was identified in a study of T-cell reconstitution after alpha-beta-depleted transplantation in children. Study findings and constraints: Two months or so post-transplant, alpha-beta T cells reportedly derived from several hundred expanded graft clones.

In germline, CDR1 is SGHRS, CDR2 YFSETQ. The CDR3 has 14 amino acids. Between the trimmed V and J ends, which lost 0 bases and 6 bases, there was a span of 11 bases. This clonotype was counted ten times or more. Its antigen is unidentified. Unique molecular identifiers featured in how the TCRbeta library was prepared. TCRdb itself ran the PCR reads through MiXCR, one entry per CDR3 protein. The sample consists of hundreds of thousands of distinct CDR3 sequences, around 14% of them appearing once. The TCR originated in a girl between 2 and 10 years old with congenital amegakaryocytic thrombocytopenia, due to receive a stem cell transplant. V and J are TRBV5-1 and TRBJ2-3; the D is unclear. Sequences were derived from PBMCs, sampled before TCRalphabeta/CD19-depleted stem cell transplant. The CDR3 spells CASSLAPSEDTQYF. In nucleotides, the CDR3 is TGCGCCAGCAGCTTGGCCCCGTCTGAGGATACGCAGTATTTT. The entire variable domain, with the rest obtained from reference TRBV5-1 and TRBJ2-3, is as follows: KAGVTQTPRYLIKTRGQQVTLSCSPISGHRSVSWYQQTPGQGLQFLFEYFSETQRNKGNFPGRFSGRQFSNSRSEMNVSTLELGDSALYLCASSLAPSEDTQYFGPGTRLTVL.